The clone carrying this T cell receptor beta chain was observed a handful of times. Antigen: not known. Only in-frame clones appear in the TCRdb table, and some are missing; sequencing was by immunoSEQ multiplex PCR. The sample includes roughly 120,000 clones, 70% to 90% of them seen just once. These data belong to a study of T cell responses to AZD1222 COVID-19 vaccine. Overall study results and limits: Only a handful of AZD1222 recipients, roughly 6 in all, had baseline seropositivity. Donors were chiefly white British, with a greater number of females, and clonal diversity was perhaps underestimated. Nearly half of spike-specific TCRs reportedly target variant regions that are unmutated in the B.1.351 and B.1.1.7 variants. Recipients of two AZD1222 doses showed rising Spike-specific TCR breadth and depth.

Germline CDR1 reads LGHNA; CDR2 reads YNFKEQ. This CDR3 has 13 residues. Trimming stripped 1 base from V and 6 bases from J, with 8 bases between. This rearrangement joins TRBV4-2 to TRBJ2-3; D call uncertain. The TCR was taken from an adult who received the AZD1222 COVID-19 vaccine. Material: peripheral blood, obtained 28 days after the second AZD1222 dose. Written as DNA, the CDR3 is TGTGCCAGCAGCCAAGGGCTCCCCGATACGCAGTATTTT. This encodes CASSQGLPDTQYF.